This TCR beta chain comes out of a study of blood T cell repertoires in COVID-19. Turning to the study itself: Samples of COVID-19 (acute and convalescent) were obtained from the United States, Italy and Spain.

Study processing details: From reference gene primer amplification, estimates of nucleated cell counts were derived. TCRdb's copy holds only in-frame clones and misses some; the assay was immunoSEQ multiplex PCR. V and J calls plus clone size are reproduced from that table; the DNA served to infer D and trimming. Among about 320,000 clones, around 86% were seen once, and the ten largest hold 1.5% to 2%. The CDR3 contains 15 residues. J was trimmed by 9 bases and V by 4 bases; bases with no gene match: 5. Germline CDR1 and CDR2: PRHDT and FYEKMQ (reference sequence). The sequence came from a woman between 45 and 60 years old with acute or convalescent COVID-19. The chain uses TRBV13 and TRBJ1-6, with 11 bases lining up with TRBD1. Sequenced sample: peripheral blood. The CDR3 here is CASSSRTGGSSPLHF. CDR3 DNA sequence: TGTGCCAGCAGCTCCAGGACAGGGGGCTCTTCACCCCTCCACTTT.